Below, 27 T cell receptor beta chains from the same sample are listed, as sequenced in a study of PD-1 blockade in classical Hodgkin lymphoma. Each patient relapsed following autologous stem cell transplantation, and prior brentuximab vedotin exposure differed. Sequenced by immunoSEQ multiplex PCR; TCRdb stores in-frame clones only, minus some. This sample carries 24,000 or so clones, about 86% of them seen once, and the ten largest clones take roughly a fifth. Here the sequenced sample was peripheral blood mononuclear cells (PBMCs), taken before the second cycle of nivolumab. The receptors were gathered from a human donor with classical Hodgkin lymphoma.

The chain employs TRBV29-1 and TRBJ1-2; TRBD1 matches 8 bases. Germline lookup yields CDR1 SQVTM and CDR2 ANQGSEA. V lost 7 bases, J lost 8 bases, and 12 bases stayed unmatched. The CDR3 runs 13 residues. DNA of the CDR3: TGCAGCGCCCCCTCTGACAGGGGTTGGGGCTACACCTTC. Its translation is CSAPSDRGWGYTF.

The chain links TRBV27 to TRBJ2-7; D is perhaps TRBD1 (5 bases). The CDR3 contains 13 residues. The V gene lost 5 bases and the J gene lost 2 bases, with 10 bases spanning the gap. The germline gives CDR1 MNHEY, CDR2 SMNVEV (reference sequence). CDR3 bases: TGTGCCAGCAGTCTGACAGTTGCCTACGAGCAGTACTTC. This translates into CASSLTVAYEQYF.

In DNA form, the CDR3 reads TGTGCCAGCAGCTTAATGGTGTCTACCTACGAGCAGTACTTC. This codes for CASSLMVSTYEQYF. The V gene is TRBV7-2, the J gene TRBJ2-7; D is ambiguous. Looked up from germline, CDR1 is SGHTA and CDR2 is FQGNSA. V lost 2 bases to trimming and J lost 2 bases, with 10 bases between them. The CDR3 is made up of 14 amino acids.

This clone was found once. The J gene is TRBJ2-1, the V gene TRBV29-1; 7 bases match TRBD1. Per germline, CDR1 SQVTM and CDR2 ANQGSEA. This CDR3 is 15 amino acids long. V shed 4 bases, J shed 5 bases, and the junction held 11 bases outside the gene matches. CDR3 loop: CSVANRPDRDNEQFF. The CDR3 DNA sequence: TGCAGCGTTGCAAACCGACCAGACAGGGACAATGAGCAGTTCTTC.

This chain uses TRBV9 with TRBJ2-1; D is unresolved. Per germline, CDR1 SGDLS and CDR2 YYNGEE. This CDR3 is built from 15 residues. The ends were cut back, 3 bases at V and 1 base at J, with 11 bases in the middle. The CDR3 DNA is TGTGCCAGCAGCGCGTTGGGTGAATCCTACAATGAGCAGTTCTTC. It codes for CASSALGESYNEQFF. The full variable domain, in which reference TRBV9 and TRBJ2-1 provide the parts outside the CDR3, is DSGVTQTPKHLITATGQRVTLRCSPRSGDLSVYWYQQSLDQGLQFLIQYYNGEERAKGNILERFSAQQFPDLHSELNLSSLELGDSALYFCASSALGESYNEQFFGPGTRLTVL.

V gene TRBV2 combines with J gene TRBJ1-2; no firm D call. This CDR3 comprises 13 residues. Trimming took 8 bases from V and 1 from J, leaving 11 bases between them. The V gene's germline CDR1 is SNHLY and CDR2 FYNNEI. In DNA form, the CDR3 reads TGTGCCAGCGGCCCGAGCGTTAACTATGGCTACACCTTC. This gives the protein CASGPSVNYGYTF.

In this sample, this clone turned up once. The gene calls are TRBV18 and TRBJ1-1; D ambiguous. The ends were cut back, 1 base at V and 3 bases at J, with 15 bases in the middle. Germline V gives CDR1 KGHSH, CDR2 LQKENI. There are 16 residues in the CDR3. The CDR3 coding sequence is TGTGCCAGCTCACCACAGGTTTCACACATGGACACTGAAGCTTTCTTT. It yields the protein CASSPQVSHMDTEAFF. Complete variable domain (other parts from reference TRBV18 and TRBJ1-1): NAGVMQNPRHLVRRRGQEARLRCSPMKGHSHVYWYRQLPEEGLKFMVYLQKENIIDESGMPKERFSAEFPKEGPSILRIQQVVRGDSAAYFCASSPQVSHMDTEAFFGQGTRLTVV.

The rearrangement links TRBV7-9 to TRBJ2-1; 8 positions match TRBD2. CDR1 and CDR2 from the germline V gene are SEHNR and FQNEAQ (reference sequence). The ends lost 2 bases at V and 4 bases at J; junction bases unmatched: 4. This CDR3 is built from 15 residues. The chain's CDR3 is CASSLSSGEYNEQFF. In DNA, the CDR3 is TGTGCCAGCAGCTTAAGTAGCGGGGAATACAATGAGCAGTTCTTC.

The chain couples TRBV10-3 to TRBJ2-3, with D perhaps matching TRBD1 (5 bases). Trimming removed 8 bases at V and 1 base at J, with 13 bases between. The germline gives CDR1 ENHRY, CDR2 SYGVKD. The CDR3 spans 14 residues. The chain's CDR3 is CAIGPGAGTDTQYF. DNA for the CDR3: TGTGCCATCGGACCTGGGGCCGGCACAGATACGCAGTATTTT.

The V gene is TRBV2, the J gene TRBJ1-2, with 8 bases aligning to TRBD1. The V gene end was trimmed by 2 bases and the J gene end by 8 bases; junction bases not matched to a gene: 10. The CDR3 is made up of 15 amino acids. Germline V gene lookup returns CDR1 SNHLY and CDR2 FYNNEI. CDR3 sequence: CASSEQGADSGGYTF. The DNA of the CDR3 is TGTGCCAGCAGTGAACAGGGGGCGGATAGTGGAGGCTACACCTTC. Full variable domain (rest looked up from reference TRBV2 and TRBJ1-2): EPEVTQTPSHQVTQMGQEVILRCVPISNHLYFYWYRQILGQKVEFLVSFYNNEISEKSEIFDDQFSVERPDGSNFTLKIRSTKLEDSAMYFCASSEQGADSGGYTFGSGTRLTVV.

The chain employs TRBV10-3 and TRBJ2-3; 10 bases line up with TRBD2. J lost 4 bases, V lost 11 bases, and 15 bases had no gene match. CDR1 ENHRY and CDR2 SYGVKD come from the germline V gene. This CDR3 is built from 16 residues. DNA for the CDR3: TGTGCCTCCGGAGCTTCCAGCGGGGGGGCCCCAGATACGCAGTATTTT. The encoded protein is CASGASSGGAPDTQYF.

This chain joins TRBV5-1 and TRBJ2-3, with 16 bases aligning to TRBD2. Unmatched junction bases numbered 10, after V lost 3 bases and J lost 9 bases. Looked up from germline, CDR1 is SGHRS and CDR2 is YFSETQ. The CDR3 is 17 residues long. Here the CDR3 reads CASSWGLAGGQVGTQYF. The DNA for the CDR3 is TGCGCCAGCAGCTGGGGACTAGCGGGGGGGCAAGTCGGGACGCAGTATTTT.

This chain uses TRBV2 with TRBJ2-5; TRBD1 or TRBD2 may be the D gene (6 bases each). The V gene lost 8 bases and the J gene lost 1 base, with 17 bases spanning the gap. The CDR3 consists of 15 residues. Germline V gene lookup returns CDR1 SNHLY and CDR2 FYNNEI. This chain's CDR3 is CASGLQGTFQETQYF. CDR3 sequence (DNA): TGTGCCAGCGGACTACAGGGTACATTCCAAGAGACCCAGTACTTC.

The CDR3 here is CAWRLAGGLNEQFF. CDR3 nucleotides: TGTGCCTGGAGGCTAGCGGGAGGGTTGAATGAGCAGTTCTTC. The V call is TRBV30, the J call TRBJ2-1, with 12 bases fitting TRBD2. After removal of 3 bases from V and 7 bases from J, the junction contained 4 bases not matched to a gene. In germline, CDR1 is GTSNPN, CDR2 SVGIG (reference sequence). This CDR3 is 14 amino acids long.

The chain recombines TRBV6-6 with TRBJ1-1; D is perhaps TRBD1 (5 bases). The germline V gene has CDR1 MNHNY and CDR2 SVGAGI (reference sequence). V lost 4 bases and J 7 bases, leaving 13 bases between the germline ends. This CDR3 is built from 13 residues. CDR3 amino acids: CASSSDIDLEAFF. CDR3 coding DNA: TGTGCCAGCAGTTCGGACATCGACCTTGAAGCTTTCTTT.

This chain connects TRBV9 to TRBJ2-6; no firm D call. The V and J ends lost 3 bases and 0 bases respectively, with 13 bases between them. The CDR3 loop spans 17 amino acids. Germline CDR1 SGDLS, CDR2 YYNGEE. Here the CDR3 DNA reads TGTGCCAGCAGCGCCGGTCTTAGTAACTCTGGGGCCAACGTCCTGACTTTC. It is translated as CASSAGLSNSGANVLTF.

This clone has only a few counts. The chain carries TRBV7-6 and TRBJ2-2; weak D call: TRBD1 (5 bases). The germline V and J ends were trimmed by 1 base and 6 bases, with 21 bases remaining between them. Per germline, CDR1 SGHVS and CDR2 FNYEAQ. The CDR3 extends over 18 amino acids. The DNA of the CDR3 is TGTGCCAGCAGCTTAGTAAGGCAGGGTCTATTAAATTCCGGGGAGCTGTTTTTT. Protein: CASSLVRQGLLNSGELFF.

The chain links TRBV6-4 to TRBJ1-1; 9 bases line up with TRBD1. Per germline, CDR1 MRHNA and CDR2 SNTAGT. Losses at the gene ends were 6 bases for V and 3 bases for J; bases not matched to a gene: 5. This CDR3 is built from 14 residues. The CDR3 loop is CASSSGQGDTEAFF. As DNA, the CDR3 is TGTGCCAGCAGCTCGGGACAGGGCGACACTGAAGCTTTCTTT.

This chain uses TRBV6-6 with TRBJ2-7, with a weak D call TRBD2 (5 bases). Germline CDR1 reads MNHNY; CDR2 reads SVGAGI (reference sequence). V was cut by 6 bases and J by 2 bases, with 8 bases left in between. This CDR3 spans 12 amino acids. The CDR3 region is CASSPGTYEQYF. The CDR3 DNA sequence: TGTGCCAGCAGCCCCGGGACCTACGAGCAGTACTTC.

The chain is built from TRBV6-4 and TRBJ2-3; 8 bases match TRBD2. Germline CDR1 is MRHNA and CDR2 is SNTAGT. The CDR3 has 15 residues. V lost 0 bases to trimming and J lost 4 bases; unmatched junction nucleotides: 3. The CDR3 reads CASSDSTGGADTQYF. The CDR3 DNA reads as TGTGCCAGCAGTGACTCGACGGGAGGGGCAGATACGCAGTATTTT.

The chain joins TRBV29-1 to TRBJ2-1; a weak D match, TRBD1 (6 bases). The V end lost 8 bases, the J end lost 9 bases, and 26 bases lay between the germline ends. This CDR3 contains 15 residues. Germline CDR1 is SQVTM and CDR2 is ANQGSEA. CDR3 region: CSSRKARQASGEQFF. The DNA of the CDR3 is TGCAGCTCACGAAAAGCTCGACAGGCTTCTGGTGAGCAGTTCTTC.

The chain joins TRBV5-1 to TRBJ2-7, with D possibly TRBD2 on 7 matching bases. The CDR3 sequence is 18 residues long. V was pared by 1 base and J by 0 bases, with 20 bases between. CDR1 and CDR2 (germline): SGHRS, YFSETQ. As DNA, the CDR3 is TGCGCCAGCAGCTTGCTCCCTAGGGGGGGAGGGGTCTCCTACGAGCAGTACTTC. Its protein is CASSLLPRGGGVSYEQYF.

For the CDR3, the DNA is TGTGCCAGCAGCTTAGAGGGGGTGCCCGGGGAGCTGTTTTTT. Amino acids: CASSLEGVPGELFF. The chain recombines TRBV7-6 with TRBJ2-2; maybe TRBD1 (6 bases). Germline lookup yields CDR1 SGHVS and CDR2 FNYEAQ. Trimming cost V 1 base and J 6 bases, with 9 bases left between them. The CDR3 has 14 amino acids.

This clone has only one observation. The chain combines TRBV6-1 with TRBJ2-5; TRBD1 aligns across 9 bases. V shed 2 bases and J 0 bases; nucleotides not matched to a gene: 7. The CDR3 runs 17 residues. Germline V lookup: CDR1 MNHNS, CDR2 SASEGT. CDR3 sequence reads: CASSERTGTGYQETQYF. The CDR3 DNA is TGTGCCAGCAGTGAACGCACCGGGACAGGGTACCAAGAGACCCAGTACTTC.

The J gene is TRBJ2-3, the V gene TRBV6-5; 9 bases line up with TRBD1. The V gene end was trimmed by 5 bases and the J gene end by 3 bases; junction bases not matched to a gene: 6. Germline V gene lookup returns CDR1 MNHEY and CDR2 SVGAGI. The CDR3 has 15 residues. CDR3 nucleotide sequence: TGTGCCAGCAGTCCTTCCGGGACAGGGACAGATACGCAGTATTTT. Translated, it gives CASSPSGTGTDTQYF.

The chain combines TRBV10-1 with TRBJ2-7, with D perhaps matching TRBD2 (6 bases). The V end was cut by 3 bases, the J end by 2 bases, with 11 bases between. The CDR3 has 14 residues. CDR1 is WNHNN, CDR2 SYGVQD, per germline (reference sequence). The CDR3 sequence is CASSDEGLPYEQYF. CDR3 sequence (DNA): TGCGCCAGCAGTGATGAGGGACTCCCCTACGAGCAGTACTTC.

A single count supports this clone. The rearrangement joins TRBV18 to TRBJ2-1; 8 bases are a match to TRBD2. The germline V gene encodes CDR1 KGHSH and CDR2 LQKENI. V shed 0 bases, J shed 4 bases, and the junction held 5 bases outside the gene matches. This CDR3 comprises 16 residues. In DNA form, the CDR3 reads TGTGCCAGCTCACCACCGACGGGAGGGAAGTACAATGAGCAGTTCTTC. As protein: CASSPPTGGKYNEQFF.